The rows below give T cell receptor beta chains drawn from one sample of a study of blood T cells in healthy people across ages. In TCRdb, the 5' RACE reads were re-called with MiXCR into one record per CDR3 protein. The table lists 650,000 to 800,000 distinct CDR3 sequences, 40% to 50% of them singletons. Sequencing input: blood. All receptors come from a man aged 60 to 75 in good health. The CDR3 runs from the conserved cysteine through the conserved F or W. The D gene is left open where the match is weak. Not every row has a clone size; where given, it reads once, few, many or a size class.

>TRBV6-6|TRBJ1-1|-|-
TGTGCCACTCAAGAAGGGCGCCCGCTAGGAAACACTGAAGCTTTCTTT
CATQEGRPLGNTEAFF
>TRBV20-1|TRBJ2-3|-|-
TGCAGTGCTGGACCCCCTCCAGGGACGATAACAGATACGCAGTATTTT
CSAGPPPGTITDTQYF
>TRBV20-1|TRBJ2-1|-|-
TGCAGTGCTAGAGTAAGACACAATGAGCAGTTCTTC
CSARVRHNEQFF
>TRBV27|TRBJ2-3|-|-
TGTGCCAGCGGCGGCGGAGATACGCAGTATTTT
CASGGGDTQYF
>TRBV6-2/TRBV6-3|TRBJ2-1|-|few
TGTGCCAGCAGTTACTGGAGCGACAATGAGCAGTTCTTC
CASSYWSDNEQFF
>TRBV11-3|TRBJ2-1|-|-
TGTGCCAGCAGCGCGCCCCTTGGAGGGTACTACAATGAGCAGTTCTTC
CASSAPLGGYYNEQFF
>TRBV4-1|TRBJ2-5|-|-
TGCGCCAGCAGCCAAGAAGAGGGGATAGAGACCCAGTACTTC
CASSQEEGIETQYF
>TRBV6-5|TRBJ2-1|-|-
TGTGCCAGCAGTTACGACGAATACAATGAGCAGTTCTTC
CASSYDEYNEQFF
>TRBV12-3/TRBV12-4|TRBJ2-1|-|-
TGTGCCAGCAGCCGGGGTGGATCCTACGAGCAGTTCTTC
CASSRGGSYEQFF
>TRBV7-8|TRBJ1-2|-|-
TGTGCCAGCAGCCACCTCGAGGGAATCTCCCACTATGGCTACACCTTC
CASSHLEGISHYGYTF
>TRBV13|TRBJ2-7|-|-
TGTGCCAGCAGCTTTGGCCGATCCGGGACCTACGAGCAGTACTTC
CASSFGRSGTYEQYF
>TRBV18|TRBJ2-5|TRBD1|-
TGTGCCAGCTCCCGTACCCTCGGGACAGCACAAGAGACCCAGTACTTC
CASSRTLGTAQETQYF
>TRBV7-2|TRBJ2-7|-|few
TGTGCCAGCAGCTTAGACCGGGACCTCTACGAGCAGTACTTC
CASSLDRDLYEQYF
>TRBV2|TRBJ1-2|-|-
TGTGCCAGCAACGTGAAACCTAACTATGGCTACACCTTC
CASNVKPNYGYTF
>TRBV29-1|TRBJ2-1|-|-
TGCAGCGTTGCCTTGCCGGGACTCATGCAGTTCTTC
CSVALPGLMQFF
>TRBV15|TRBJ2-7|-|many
TGTGCCACCAGCAGAGAGGGCAGGTCCTACGAGCAGTACTTC
CATSREGRSYEQYF
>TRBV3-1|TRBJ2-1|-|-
TGTGCCAGCAGCCAAGGTGCCCAGGTGGACAATGAGCAGTTCTTC
CASSQGAQVDNEQFF
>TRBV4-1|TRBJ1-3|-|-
TGCGCCAGCAGCGAAGGACCACAGTCCCACAGAGCTGGAAACACCATATATTTT
CASSEGPQSHRAGNTIYF
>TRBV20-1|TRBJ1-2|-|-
TGCAGTGCTAGAGATCGGGCAGCTTATTATGGCTACACCTTC
CSARDRAAYYGYTF
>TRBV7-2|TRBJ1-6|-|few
TGTGCCAGCAGACAAGACAGGTTTAATTCACCCCTCCACTTT
CASRQDRFNSPLHF
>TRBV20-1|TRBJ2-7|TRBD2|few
TGCAGTGCTAGAGAGGATGGCCCCGGGGGGGAGCAGTACTTC
CSAREDGPGGEQYF
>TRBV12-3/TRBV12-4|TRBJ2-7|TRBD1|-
TGTGCCAGCAGTATCTCCGGGACAGGCTACGAGCAGTACTTC
CASSISGTGYEQYF
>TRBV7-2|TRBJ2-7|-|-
TGTGCTAGCAGCTTGACCCAACAGACCTACGAGCAGTACTTC
CASSLTQQTYEQYF
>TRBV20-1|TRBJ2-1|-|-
TGCAGTAGTAACCCGGGACAAGGCCCCTACAATGAGCAGTTCTTC
CSSNPGQGPYNEQFF
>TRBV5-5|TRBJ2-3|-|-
TGTGCCAGCAGCCCAACGGGGGCAGGGGCATCCGATACGCAGTATTTT
CASSPTGAGASDTQYF
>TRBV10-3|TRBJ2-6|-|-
TGTGCCAGCAGAGGGACAACAATGACCTCTGGGGCCAACGTCCTGACTTTC
CASRGTTMTSGANVLTF
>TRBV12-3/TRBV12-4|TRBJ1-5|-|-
TGTGCCAGCAGTCTAACAGGGTTTGGTAGCAATCAGCCCCAGCATTTT
CASSLTGFGSNQPQHF
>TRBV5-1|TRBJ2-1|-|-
TGCGCCAGCAGCCCCGCTAGATCGGCCGGAAGTGAGCAGTTCTTC
CASSPARSAGSEQFF
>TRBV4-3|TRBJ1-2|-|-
TGCGCCAGCAGCCAACAGCAGGACTATGGCTACACCTTC
CASSQQQDYGYTF